The 25 T cell receptor beta chains reported below all come from one sample, sequenced in a study of early T cells in non-severe SARS-CoV-2 infection. TCRdb reprocessed the 5' RACE reads with MiXCR, giving one entry per CDR3 protein. Among just under 85,000 distinct CDR3 sequences listed, about 10% were seen once. The sample in question was whole blood, obtained at baseline. Receptor source: an adult who was a healthcare worker with PCR-confirmed SARS-CoV-2 infection or an uninfected control (not recorded which).

This clonotype was counted a few times. J is TRBJ2-7 and V is TRBV27; tentatively, D is TRBD1 (5 bases). V lost 1 base and J 4 bases, leaving 14 bases between the germline ends. Germline CDR1 is MNHEY and CDR2 is SMNVEV (reference sequence). This CDR3 region has 15 residues. The CDR3 spells CASSLFKGSGYEQYF. As DNA, the CDR3 is TGTGCCAGCAGTTTATTCAAGGGGTCTGGGTACGAGCAGTACTTC.

This clonotype showed up many times. The CDR3 reads CASSAEAGANVLTF. Here the CDR3 DNA reads TGTGCCAGCAGCGCCGAGGCTGGGGCCAACGTCCTGACTTTC. The rearrangement joins TRBV14 to TRBJ2-6; D is unclear. V was clipped by 5 bases and J by 2 bases, with 7 bases between them. Germline CDR1 and CDR2: SGHDN and FVKESK. There are 14 residues in the CDR3.

The chain employs TRBV6-2 or TRBV6-3 and TRBJ2-7; 11 bases align to TRBD2. Germline trimming cut 0 bases from V and 1 base from J; bases unmatched to any gene: 5. The CDR3 covers 17 residues. CDR1 and CDR2 (germline): MNHEY, SVGEGT. Here the CDR3 reads CASSYSLAGAPSYEQYF. The CDR3 region has the DNA TGTGCCAGCAGTTACTCACTAGCGGGAGCGCCATCCTACGAGCAGTACTTC.

This rearrangement joins TRBV7-9 to TRBJ2-3; D is ambiguous. Trimming took off 4 bases at V and 2 bases at J, with 4 bases between the two ends. This CDR3 has 12 amino acids. CDR1 SEHNR and CDR2 FQNEAQ come from the germline V gene (reference sequence). CDR3 residues: CASSSPTDTQYF. DNA for the CDR3: TGTGCCAGCAGCTCGCCCACAGATACGCAGTATTTT.

V usage is TRBV7-6 and J usage is TRBJ2-3, with TRBD1 matching over 12 bases. Germline V CDR1 and CDR2: SGHVS, FNYEAQ. The CDR3 is made up of 18 amino acids. Trimming cost V 0 bases and J 5 bases; bases outside gene matches: 9. The CDR3 sequence is CASSLASWGTGGKDTQYF. CDR3 in DNA: TGTGCCAGCAGCTTAGCTAGTTGGGGGACAGGGGGCAAAGATACGCAGTATTTT.

This chain links TRBV29-1 with TRBJ2-5; 8 nucleotides agree with TRBD2. The CDR3 runs to 10 residues. In germline, CDR1 is SQVTM, CDR2 ANQGSEA. The DNA for the CDR3 is TGCACCGGGGGGGAGGAGACCCAGTACTTC. Its protein is CTGGEETQYF. Combining the CDR3 with reference TRBV29-1 and TRBJ2-5 gives the whole variable domain SAVISQKPSRDICQRGTSLTIQCQVDSQVTMMFWYRQQPGQSLTLIATANQGSEATYESGFVIDKFPISRPNLTFSTLTVSNMSPEDSSIYLCTGGEETQYFGPGTRLLVL.

The chain links TRBV19 to TRBJ2-7, with 8 bases lining up with TRBD2. Germline lookup yields CDR1 LNHDA and CDR2 SQIVND (reference sequence). The junction had 9 bases not matched to a gene; V was cut back by 3 bases and J by 2 bases. This CDR3 has 16 residues. The chain's CDR3 is CASSILPTSATYEQYF. In nucleotides, the CDR3 is TGTGCCAGTAGTATCCTCCCGACTAGCGCGACCTACGAGCAGTACTTC.

This clonotype was found many times. The V and J genes are TRBV5-1 and TRBJ1-5; tentative D call: TRBD1 (5 bases). Germline V gives CDR1 SGHRS, CDR2 YFSETQ. Trimming shortened V by 4 bases and J by 3 bases, and 11 bases separated the two germline ends. The CDR3 sequence is 14 residues long. This CDR3 reads CASSPSGANQPQHF. Here the CDR3 DNA reads TGCGCCAGCAGCCCGTCCGGGGCCAATCAGCCCCAGCATTTT. Full variable domain (outside the CDR3, taken from reference TRBV5-1 and TRBJ1-5): KAGVTQTPRYLIKTRGQQVTLSCSPISGHRSVSWYQQTPGQGLQFLFEYFSETQRNKGNFPGRFSGRQFSNSRSEMNVSTLELGDSALYLCASSPSGANQPQHFGDGTRLSIL.

This clonotype was detected ten times or more. The chain employs TRBV2 and TRBJ2-7; D remains ambiguous. Trimming stripped 2 bases from V and 10 bases from J, with 6 bases between. Germline V CDR1 and CDR2: SNHLY, FYNNEI. CDR3 length equals 10 residues. The CDR3 region is CASSEYIQYF. CDR3 sequence (DNA): TGTGCCAGCAGTGAATATATCCAGTACTTC.

The J gene is TRBJ2-7, the V gene TRBV5-8; D is tentatively TRBD1 or TRBD2 (5 bases each). The CDR3 extends over 18 amino acids. Trimming left V 0 bases short and J 5 bases short, with 24 bases between. Germline CDR1 is SGHTS and CDR2 is YDEGEE. The CDR3 DNA is TGTGCCAGCAGCTTGGACCCTAGCAGACAGCGACTGGTAGACGAGCAGTACTTC. It codes for CASSLDPSRQRLVDEQYF.

This clonotype has at least ten counts. This chain links TRBV5-4 with TRBJ1-2, with D uncertain. The CDR3 length is 14 residues. The germline V gene encodes CDR1 SGHNT and CDR2 YYREEE (reference sequence). The V end lost 4 bases, the J end lost 4 bases, and 14 bases lay between the germline ends. Written as DNA, the CDR3 is TGTGCCAGCAGCCCAACGGGGTCTGGCTATGGCTACACCTTC. Translated: CASSPTGSGYGYTF.

The sample holds many counts of this clonotype. Written as DNA, the CDR3 is TGTGCCAGCAGCCGTAGCACAGATACGCAGTATTTT. Protein product: CASSRSTDTQYF. This chain joins TRBV11-2 and TRBJ2-3; D ambiguous. This CDR3 contains 12 residues. V was clipped by 5 bases and J by 0 bases, with 3 bases between them. CDR1 and CDR2 (germline): SGHAT, FQNNGV.

This clonotype was seen a few times. The chain employs TRBV3-1 and TRBJ2-3; D unclear. The length of the CDR3 is 14 residues. CDR1 is LGHDT, CDR2 YNNKEL, per germline (reference sequence). V dropped 0 bases and J dropped 3 bases, with 7 bases sitting between them. CDR3 DNA: TGTGCCAGCAGCCAAGACCCTCGGACAGATACGCAGTATTTT. It encodes CASSQDPRTDTQYF.

The CDR3 loop is CASSLGSNEQFF. CDR3 sequence (DNA): TGCGCCAGCAGCTTGGGATCGAATGAGCAGTTCTTC. The chain joins TRBV5-1 to TRBJ2-1, with D uncertain. V shed 0 bases and J shed 7 bases, with 5 bases lying between them. The CDR3 is made up of 12 amino acids. Germline CDR1 SGHRS, CDR2 YFSETQ.

The chain joins TRBV12-5 to TRBJ2-7; the match to TRBD2 covers 11 bases. Germline values: CDR1 LGHNT, CDR2 FRNRAP. J lost 2 bases, V lost 5 bases, and 8 bases had no gene match. The CDR3 extends over 16 amino acids. As DNA, the CDR3 is TGTGCTAGTGGTCTCCCCGGGACTAGCGGAACCTACGAGCAGTACTTC. Its translation: CASGLPGTSGTYEQYF.

This clonotype was found many times. The CDR3: CASSDSGAYEQYF. DNA of the CDR3: TGTGCCAGCAGTGATTCCGGAGCCTACGAGCAGTACTTC. The V call is TRBV25-1, the J call TRBJ2-7; no clear D. Trimming left V 3 bases short and J 2 bases short, with 8 bases between. In germline, CDR1 is MGHDK, CDR2 SYGVNS. CDR3 size: 13 residues.

Ten or more counts support this clonotype. The gene calls are TRBV12-3 or TRBV12-4 and TRBJ2-2, with 11 bases fitting TRBD1. Unmatched junction bases numbered 6, after V lost 5 bases and J lost 4 bases. This CDR3 contains 16 residues. DNA of the CDR3: TGTGCCAGCAGTCCGGGACAGGGGGGATTCACCGGGGAGCTGTTTTTT. It specifies CASSPGQGGFTGELFF.

The chain employs TRBV5-1 and TRBJ2-7; D is perhaps TRBD2 (6 bases). V shed 0 bases and J shed 6 bases, with 16 bases lying between them. Germline CDR1 reads SGHRS; CDR2 reads YFSETQ. The CDR3 extends over 15 amino acids. The CDR3 DNA reads as TGCGCCAGCAGCTTGGACCCGGGAGTCAAGGGCGAGCAGTACTTC. Translating it yields CASSLDPGVKGEQYF.

This clonotype was seen a handful of times. The V gene is TRBV7-9, the J gene TRBJ2-7; TRBD1 aligns across 10 bases. J gave up 3 bases and V 5 bases, and 4 bases lay outside the gene matches. This CDR3 comprises 14 residues. Looked up from germline, CDR1 is SEHNR and CDR2 is FQNEAQ (reference sequence). CDR3 region: CASSRQGAIYEQYF. In nucleotides, the CDR3 is TGTGCCAGCAGCCGACAGGGGGCCATCTACGAGCAGTACTTC.

This clonotype was detected a few times. The chain joins TRBV5-4 to TRBJ2-2; 7 positions match TRBD2. The ends lost 2 bases at V and 4 bases at J; junction bases unmatched: 8. This CDR3 spans 16 amino acids. Germline V CDR1 and CDR2: SGHNT, YYREEE (reference sequence). The CDR3 here is CASSLGGRAGTGELFF. The CDR3 DNA sequence: TGTGCCAGCAGCTTAGGTGGGAGGGCCGGCACCGGGGAGCTGTTTTTT.

This clonotype was detected many times. V usage is TRBV20-1 and J usage is TRBJ1-6, with 7 bases lining up with TRBD1. The CDR3 loop spans 14 amino acids. The germline V gene has CDR1 DFQATT and CDR2 SNEGSKA (reference sequence). The J segment lost 8 bases and the V segment lost 1 base, leaving 5 bases of the junction unmatched. The CDR3 here is CSARGGQQDSPLHF. CDR3 nucleotides: TGCAGTGCTAGAGGGGGACAGCAAGATTCACCCCTCCACTTT.

The chain has TRBV27 and TRBJ2-5; TRBD1 aligns across 9 bases. The CDR3 sequence is 15 residues long. Trimming took 11 bases from V and 4 from J; bases not matched to a gene: 14. The germline V gene encodes CDR1 MNHEY and CDR2 SMNVEV (reference sequence). The CDR3 here is CASRGTGRNGETQYF. The CDR3 region has the DNA TGTGCCTCCCGCGGGACAGGGAGAAACGGAGAGACCCAGTACTTC.

The chain combines TRBV4-1 with TRBJ2-2, with D unresolved. This CDR3 has 15 residues. CDR1 and CDR2 (germline): MGHRA, YSYEKL. Deletions cut 1 base from V and 6 bases from J, with 12 bases between. The CDR3 here is CASSQAGSRPGELFF. In DNA form, the CDR3 reads TGCGCCAGCAGCCAAGCTGGCAGCCGGCCCGGGGAGCTGTTTTTT.

The V gene is TRBV3-1, the J gene TRBJ2-1; 8 bases are a match to TRBD2. Germline V lookup: CDR1 LGHDT, CDR2 YNNKEL (reference sequence). The CDR3 sequence is 16 residues long. V lost 3 bases and J lost 7; bases outside the gene matches: 11. The CDR3 bases are TGTGCCAGCAGCCAGAGGAAGACGGGAGGGCCTAATGAGCAGTTCTTC. Protein: CASSQRKTGGPNEQFF.

The chain links TRBV6-2 or TRBV6-3 to TRBJ1-3; maybe TRBD1 (5 bases). This CDR3 is 15 amino acids long. The V end was cut by 4 bases, the J end by 0 bases, with 10 bases between. Germline values: CDR1 MNHEY, CDR2 SVGEGT. The CDR3 protein is CASSFAGASGNTIYF. CDR3 nucleotide sequence: TGTGCCAGCAGTTTCGCCGGGGCCTCTGGAAACACCATATATTTT.